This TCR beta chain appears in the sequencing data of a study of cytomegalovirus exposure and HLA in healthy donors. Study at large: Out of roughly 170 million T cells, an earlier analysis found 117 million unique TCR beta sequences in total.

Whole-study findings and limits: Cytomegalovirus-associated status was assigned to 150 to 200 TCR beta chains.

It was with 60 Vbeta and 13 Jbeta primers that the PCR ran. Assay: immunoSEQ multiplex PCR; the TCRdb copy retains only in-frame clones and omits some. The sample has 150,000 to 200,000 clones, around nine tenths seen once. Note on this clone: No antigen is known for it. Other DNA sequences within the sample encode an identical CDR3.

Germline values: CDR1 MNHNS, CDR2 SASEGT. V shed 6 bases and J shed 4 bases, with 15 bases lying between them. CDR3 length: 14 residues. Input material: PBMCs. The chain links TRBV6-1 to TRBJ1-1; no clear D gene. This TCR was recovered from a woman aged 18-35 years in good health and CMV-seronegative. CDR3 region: CASSPGPGGTEAFF. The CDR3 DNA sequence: TGTGCCAGCAGCCCGGGCCCAGGAGGCACTGAAGCTTTCTTT.